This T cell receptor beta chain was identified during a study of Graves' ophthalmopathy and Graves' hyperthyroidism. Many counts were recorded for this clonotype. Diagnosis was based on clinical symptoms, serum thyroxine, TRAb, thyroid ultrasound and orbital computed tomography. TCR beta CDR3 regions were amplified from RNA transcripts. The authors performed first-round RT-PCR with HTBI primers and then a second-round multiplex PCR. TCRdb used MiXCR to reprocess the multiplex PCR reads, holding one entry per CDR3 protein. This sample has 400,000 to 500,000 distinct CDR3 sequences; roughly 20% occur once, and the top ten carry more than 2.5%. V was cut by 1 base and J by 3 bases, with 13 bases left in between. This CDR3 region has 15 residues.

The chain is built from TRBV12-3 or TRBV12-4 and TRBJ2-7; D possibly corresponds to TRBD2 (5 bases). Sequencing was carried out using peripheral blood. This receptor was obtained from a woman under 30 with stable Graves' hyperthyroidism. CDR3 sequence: CASSLDTGMDYEQYF. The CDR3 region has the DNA TGTGCCAGCAGTTTAGATACGGGAATGGACTACGAGCAGTACTTC.